The clone carrying this T cell receptor (beta chain) was recorded many times. The data belong to a study of molecular identifiers for immune sequencing clone quantification. V lost 4 bases to trimming and J lost 7 bases, with 20 bases between them. The length of the CDR3 is 14 residues. From germline, CDR1 is SQVTM and CDR2 ANQGSEA. TCRdb recomputed calls from the PCR reads with MiXCR, one row per CDR3 protein. This table holds around 70,000 distinct CDR3 sequences, less than 20% found once. The source of this sequence is a human donor in good health. Some libraries in this study had Jurkat cell RNA spiked in. The source material was naive CD8+ T cells from blood, with Jurkat cell RNA spiked in. Regarding subset: FACS-sorted CD8+CD4-CCR7+CD45RA+ naive T cells. The chain recombines TRBV29-1 with TRBJ2-7; the D call may be TRBD1 or TRBD2 (5 bases each). CDR3 region: CSVAGTIKDKEQYF. For the CDR3, the DNA is TGCAGCGTTGCCGGGACGATCAAGGATAAGGAGCAGTACTTC.